Below, 5 T cell receptor beta chains from the same sample are listed, as sequenced in a study of cytomegalovirus exposure and HLA in healthy donors (dated by TCRdb to between 2016 and 2019). The method was the immunoSEQ multiplex PCR assay. The multiplex PCR relied on a mix of 60 forward primers for TCR Vbeta segments and 13 reverse primers for TCR Jbeta segments. The source is immuneACCESS, and TCRdb retained only in-frame sequences with V and J called. Part of the clones is not carried over; for the studies checked, unresolved V genes explain less than half of this, and the remainder is unexplained. The sample table shows under 45,000 clones, and more than 80% are seen once. The ten largest clones take up about 6.3% of the sample. The sequenced sample was PBMCs. The source is a male donor in good health and CMV-seronegative.

The chain carries TRBV29-1 and TRBJ2-5, with 8 bases identical to TRBD1. This CDR3 is 13 amino acids long. In germline, CDR1 is SQVTM, CDR2 ANQGSEA. V lost 6 bases, J lost 5 bases, and 8 bases stayed unmatched. The CDR3 sequence is CSVSDRGGETQYF. In DNA, the CDR3 is TGCAGCGTATCAGACAGGGGAGGCGAGACCCAGTACTTC.

The J gene is TRBJ1-6, the V gene TRBV10-1; D remains ambiguous. CDR1 is WNHNN, CDR2 SYGVQD, per germline (reference sequence). V was clipped by 7 bases and J by 4 bases, with 8 bases between them. The CDR3 sequence is 13 residues long. The CDR3 sequence: CASNAGYNSPLHF. In DNA form, the CDR3 reads TGCGCCAGCAATGCGGGTTATAATTCACCCCTCCACTTT.

This chain links TRBV25-1 with TRBJ1-1; D not resolved. Looked up from germline, CDR1 is MGHDK and CDR2 is SYGVNS. Trimming removed 8 bases at V and 8 bases at J, with 12 bases between. The CDR3 contains 11 residues. The chain's CDR3 is CASRTRWEAFF. The CDR3, as DNA: TGTGCCAGCCGCACGCGGTGGGAAGCTTTCTTT. Looking up the rest from reference TRBV25-1 and TRBJ1-1 gives the full variable domain: EADIYQTPRYLVIGTGKKITLECSQTMGHDKMYWYQQDPGMELHLIHYSYGVNSTEKGDLSSESTVSRIRTEHFPLTLESARPSHTSQYLCASRTRWEAFFGQGTRLTVV.

The chain has TRBV29-1 and TRBJ2-1, with TRBD2 matching 7 bases. J gave up 0 bases and V 8 bases, and 10 bases lay outside the gene matches. CDR1 and CDR2 (germline): SQVTM, ANQGSEA. This CDR3 comprises 15 residues. CDR3 region: CSSKLARDSYNEQFF. The CDR3 DNA follows: TGCAGCTCTAAACTAGCGCGAGACTCCTACAATGAGCAGTTCTTC.

J is TRBJ1-2 and V is TRBV2, with 7 bases identical to TRBD1. The CDR3 sequence is 14 residues long. The germline gives CDR1 SNHLY, CDR2 FYNNEI. V shed 6 bases and J 7 bases; nucleotides not matched to a gene: 11. CDR3 sequence reads: CASRLDGQAGGYTF. The CDR3 region has the DNA TGTGCCAGCAGACTCGATGGACAGGCGGGTGGCTACACCTTC.